This T cell receptor beta chain was retrieved from a study of T cells after yellow fever vaccination. Study outcomes and limitations: The study noted that FACS-sorted repertoires could contain abundant clonotypes contaminating from the bulk population. After the booster, nearly 98% of CD4 and 88% of CD8 primary-response clones were re-detected. A small proportion of clonotypes was detected in both the CD4 and CD8 compartments.

Trimming stripped 2 bases from V and 1 base from J, with 8 bases between. Germline values: CDR1 MDHEN, CDR2 SYDVKM. The CDR3 runs 14 residues. This clonotype was seen many times. What it recognizes is unknown. TCRdb itself ran the 5' RACE reads through MiXCR, one entry per CDR3 protein. Of around 310,000 distinct CDR3 sequences in the sample, 3% to 4.5% are singletons; the top ten hold 24%. The sample here was PBMCs, taken 5 days after the yellow fever booster vaccination. The rearrangement joins TRBV28 to TRBJ1-1; D gene ambiguous. The source of this sequence is a young man who received the YFV17D yellow fever vaccine. In DNA form, the CDR3 reads TGTGCCAGCAGTTTACGACAAACGAACACTGAAGCTTTCTTT. Translating it yields CASSLRQTNTEAFF.